These 10 T cell receptor beta chains share one sample of origin, sequenced in a study of blood T cells in healthy people across ages. Combining a sample-barcoded 5' primer with a J-beta primer mix, a second PCR ran for roughly 6 to 12 cycles. TCRdb re-analysed the 5' RACE reads in MiXCR, keeping a single row per CDR3 protein. The profile shows 890,000 or so distinct CDR3 sequences, roughly 60% of them singletons. The sequenced sample consisted of blood. All receptors come from a young man in good health.

This rearrangement joins TRBV29-1 to TRBJ2-1; D could derive from TRBD1 or TRBD2 (5 bases each). V shed 6 bases and J shed 3 bases, with 18 bases lying between them. The CDR3 loop spans 15 amino acids. CDR1 is SQVTM, CDR2 ANQGSEA, per germline. CDR3 sequence reads: CSVASRDGDYNEQFF. Here the CDR3 DNA reads TGCAGCGTAGCCTCCCGGGACGGGGACTACAATGAGCAGTTCTTC.

V gene TRBV10-3 combines with J gene TRBJ1-1; no reliable D call. The ends were cut back, 6 bases at V and 1 base at J, with 12 bases in the middle. Germline CDR1 ENHRY, CDR2 SYGVKD. This CDR3 has 14 residues. The DNA of the CDR3 is TGTGCCATCAGATCGCAGACCTCGAACACTGAAGCTTTCTTT. This codes for CAIRSQTSNTEAFF.

As regards this clonotype: A single base separates this from a much larger clone, so it may be a read error. The chain has TRBV4-2 and TRBJ1-1; 9 bases fit TRBD1. Germline-derived CDR1 and CDR2 are LGHNA and YNFKEQ. The CDR3 spans 15 residues. The CDR3 loop is CASSPTGGVNTKAFF. CDR3 bases: TGTGCCAGCAGCCCGACAGGGGGAGTGAACACTAAAGCTTTCTTT.

This chain links TRBV7-2 with TRBJ1-4, with TRBD1 matching 8 bases. V lost 2 bases, J lost 4 bases, and 3 bases stayed unmatched. This CDR3 contains 15 residues. Looked up from germline, CDR1 is SGHTA and CDR2 is FQGNSA. CDR3 nucleotide sequence: TGTGCCAGCAGCTTACTGGGACAGGTTAATGAAAAACTGTTTTTT. This translates into CASSLLGQVNEKLFF.

Worth noting for this clonotype: This may be a read error: a much more frequent sequence differs by one nucleotide. The V and J genes are TRBV28 and TRBJ2-1; 8 positions match TRBD1. The CDR3 length is 12 residues. V was pared by 5 bases and J by 7 bases, with 1 base of the junction left unmatched. Germline CDR1 MDHEN, CDR2 SYDVKM. CDR3 nucleotides: TGTGCCAGCAGTCGGGACAGGAATGAGCAGTTCTTC. Translation gives CASSRDRNEQFF. The full variable domain, with the rest looked up from reference TRBV28 and TRBJ2-1, is DVKVTQSSRYLVKRTGEKVFLECVQDMDHENMFWYRQDPGLGLRLIYFSYDVKMKEKGDIPEGYSVSREKKERFSLILESASTNQTSMYLCASSRDRNEQFFGPGTRLTVL.

As concerns this clonotype: The junction and the germline gene differ at one end; a read error may be behind it. The chain recombines TRBV10-3 with TRBJ2-6; 9 positions match TRBD1. Germline-derived CDR1 and CDR2 are ENHRY and SYGVKD. The CDR3 loop spans 15 amino acids. CDR3 sequence: CAISEGDRGINALTF. CDR3 nucleotide sequence: TGTGCCATCAGTGAGGGCGACAGGGGGATCAACGCCCTGACTTTC.

V gene TRBV4-1 combines with J gene TRBJ2-1; TRBD2 matches at 11 bases. The junction had 7 bases not matched to a gene; V was cut back by 3 bases and J by 0 bases. Germline CDR1 is MGHRA and CDR2 is YSYEKL. The CDR3 covers 18 residues. CDR3 in amino acids: CASSHSLAGGNSYNEQFF. Here the CDR3 DNA reads TGCGCCAGCAGCCATAGTCTAGCGGGGGGTAACTCCTACAATGAGCAGTTCTTC.

This chain uses TRBV6-5 with TRBJ2-2; no clear D. Trimming pared 2 bases from V and 0 bases from J, leaving 4 bases between. Germline lookup yields CDR1 MNHEY and CDR2 SVGAGI. CDR3 length: 14 amino acids. CDR3 coding DNA: TGTGCCAGCAGTTACACTCCGAACACCGGGGAGCTGTTTTTT. It yields the protein CASSYTPNTGELFF.

This clonotype was found many times. V and J are TRBV18 and TRBJ2-6; D unclear. The CDR3 consists of 14 residues. Trimming took off 8 bases at V and 0 bases at J, with 8 bases between the two ends. CDR1 is KGHSH, CDR2 LQKENI, per germline. The CDR3 DNA follows: TGTGCCAGCAGCCCCAACTCTGGGGCCAACGTCCTGACTTTC. Its translation is CASSPNSGANVLTF.

The rearrangement uses TRBV18 and TRBJ1-5; 7 bases line up with TRBD1. The CDR3 consists of 18 residues. Germline V CDR1 and CDR2: KGHSH, LQKENI. After removal of 2 bases from V and 2 bases from J, the junction contained 12 bases not matched to a gene. CDR3 sequence: CASSPEDTGVSGNQPQHF. CDR3 nucleotide sequence: TGTGCCAGCTCACCAGAGGATACAGGGGTTTCGGGCAATCAGCCCCAGCATTTT.